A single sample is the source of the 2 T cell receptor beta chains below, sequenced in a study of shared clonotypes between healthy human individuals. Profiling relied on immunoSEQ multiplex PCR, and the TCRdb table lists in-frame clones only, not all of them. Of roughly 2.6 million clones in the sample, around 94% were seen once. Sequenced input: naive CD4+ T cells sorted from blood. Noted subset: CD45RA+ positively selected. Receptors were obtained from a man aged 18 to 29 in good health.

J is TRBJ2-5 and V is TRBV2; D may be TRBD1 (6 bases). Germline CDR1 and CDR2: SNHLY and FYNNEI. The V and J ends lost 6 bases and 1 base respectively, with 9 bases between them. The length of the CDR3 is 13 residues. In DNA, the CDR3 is TGTGCCAGCAGAAAGACAGGCCAAGAGACCCAGTACTTC. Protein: CASRKTGQETQYF.

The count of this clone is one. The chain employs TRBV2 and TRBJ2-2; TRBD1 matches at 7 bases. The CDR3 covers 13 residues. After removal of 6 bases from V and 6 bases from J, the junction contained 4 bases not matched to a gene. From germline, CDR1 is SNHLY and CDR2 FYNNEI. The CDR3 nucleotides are TGTGCCAGCAGCCTTACAGGGGCCGGGGAGCTGTTTTTT. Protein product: CASSLTGAGELFF.